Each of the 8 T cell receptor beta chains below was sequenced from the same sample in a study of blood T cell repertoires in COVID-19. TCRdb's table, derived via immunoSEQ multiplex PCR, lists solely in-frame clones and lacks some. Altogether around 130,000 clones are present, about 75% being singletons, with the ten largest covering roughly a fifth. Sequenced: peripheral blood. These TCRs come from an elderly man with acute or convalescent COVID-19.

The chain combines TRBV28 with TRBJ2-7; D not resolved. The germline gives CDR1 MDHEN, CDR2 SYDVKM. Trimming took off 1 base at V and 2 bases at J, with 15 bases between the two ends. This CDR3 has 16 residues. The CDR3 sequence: CASSLSHLTGTYEQYF. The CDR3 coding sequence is TGTGCCAGCAGTTTATCCCACTTGACTGGTACCTACGAGCAGTACTTC. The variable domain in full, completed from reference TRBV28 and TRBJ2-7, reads DVKVTQSSRYLVKRTGEKVFLECVQDMDHENMFWYRQDPGLGLRLIYFSYDVKMKEKGDIPEGYSVSREKKERFSLILESASTNQTSMYLCASSLSHLTGTYEQYFGPGTRLTVT.

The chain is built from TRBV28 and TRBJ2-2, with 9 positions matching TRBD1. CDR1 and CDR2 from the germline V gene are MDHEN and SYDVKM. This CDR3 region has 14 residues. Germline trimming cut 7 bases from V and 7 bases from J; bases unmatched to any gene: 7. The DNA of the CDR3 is TGTGCCAGCATGCCCGGGACAGGGATCGGGGAGCTGTTTTTT. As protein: CASMPGTGIGELFF.

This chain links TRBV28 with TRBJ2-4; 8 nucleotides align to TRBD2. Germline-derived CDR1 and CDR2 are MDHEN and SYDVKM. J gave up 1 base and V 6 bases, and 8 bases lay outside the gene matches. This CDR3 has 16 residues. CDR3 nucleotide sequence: TGTGCCAGCAGCGGGAGGGGGGTTGGGGCCAAAAACATTCAGTACTTC. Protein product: CASSGRGVGAKNIQYF.

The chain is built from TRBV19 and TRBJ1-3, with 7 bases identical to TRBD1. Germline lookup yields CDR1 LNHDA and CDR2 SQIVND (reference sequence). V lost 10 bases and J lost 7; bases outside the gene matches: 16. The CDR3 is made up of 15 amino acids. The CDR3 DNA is TGTGCCACCCATAGAGGGGACAGCCCGCCGAACACCATATATTTT. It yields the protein CATHRGDSPPNTIYF. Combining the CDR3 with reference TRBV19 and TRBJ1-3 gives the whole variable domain DGGITQSPKYLFRKEGQNVTLSCEQNLNHDAMYWYRQDPGQGLRLIYYSQIVNDFQKGDIAEGYSVSREKKESFPLTVTSAQKNPTAFYLCATHRGDSPPNTIYFGEGSWLTVV.

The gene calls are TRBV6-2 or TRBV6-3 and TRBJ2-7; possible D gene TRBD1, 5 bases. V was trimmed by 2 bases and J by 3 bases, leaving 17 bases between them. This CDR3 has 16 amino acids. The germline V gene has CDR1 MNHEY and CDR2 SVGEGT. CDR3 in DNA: TGTGCCAGCAGTTACAAGTGGTCAGGGAAGAACTACGAGCAGTACTTC. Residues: CASSYKWSGKNYEQYF.

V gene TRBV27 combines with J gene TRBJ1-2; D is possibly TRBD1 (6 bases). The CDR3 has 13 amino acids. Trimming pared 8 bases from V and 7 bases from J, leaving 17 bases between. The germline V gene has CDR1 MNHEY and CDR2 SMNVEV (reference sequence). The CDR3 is CASSPLQGLGYTF. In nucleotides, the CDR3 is TGTGCCAGCTCCCCTCTACAGGGTCTTGGCTACACCTTC.

The CDR3 region is CASSLDSGGATDTQYF. CDR3 nucleotides: TGCGCCAGCAGCTTGGATAGCGGGGGGGCAACAGATACGCAGTATTTT. The chain couples TRBV5-1 to TRBJ2-3; 11 bases agree with TRBD2. V shed 0 bases and J 3 bases; nucleotides not matched to a gene: 3. Per the germline V gene, CDR1 is SGHRS and CDR2 is YFSETQ. This CDR3 has 16 amino acids.

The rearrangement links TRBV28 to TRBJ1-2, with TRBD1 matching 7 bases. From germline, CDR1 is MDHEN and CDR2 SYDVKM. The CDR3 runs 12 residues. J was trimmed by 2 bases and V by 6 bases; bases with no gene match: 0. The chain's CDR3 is CASRTGNYGYTF. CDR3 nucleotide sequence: TGTGCCAGCAGGACAGGGAACTATGGCTACACCTTC.